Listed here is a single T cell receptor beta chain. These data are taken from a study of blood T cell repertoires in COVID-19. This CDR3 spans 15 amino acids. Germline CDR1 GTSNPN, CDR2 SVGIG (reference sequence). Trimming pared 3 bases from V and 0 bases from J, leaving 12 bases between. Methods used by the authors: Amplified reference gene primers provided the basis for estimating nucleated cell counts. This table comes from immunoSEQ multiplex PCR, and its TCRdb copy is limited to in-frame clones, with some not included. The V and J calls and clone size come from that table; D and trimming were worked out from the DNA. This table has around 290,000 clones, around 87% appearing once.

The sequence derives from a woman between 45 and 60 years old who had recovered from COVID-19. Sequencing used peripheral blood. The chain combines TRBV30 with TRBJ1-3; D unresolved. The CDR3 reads CAWREAGYSGNTIYF. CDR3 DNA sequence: TGTGCCTGGAGGGAGGCGGGATACTCTGGAAACACCATATATTTT.